The clone carrying this TCR beta chain came up a few times. Generated by immunoSEQ multiplex PCR, the TCRdb table keeps only in-frame clones and is missing some. The sample has hundreds of thousands of clones; over 80% are singletons. The CDR3 loop spans 14 amino acids. Trimming cost V 2 bases and J 4 bases, with 11 bases left between them. The germline CDR1 and CDR2 sequences are MDHEN and SYDVKM. These data originate in a study of blood T cell repertoires in COVID-19. This clonotype was sampled from a woman between 45 and 60 years old with active or convalescent COVID-19. Source material: peripheral blood. The chain carries TRBV28 and TRBJ1-1; D not resolved. The CDR3: CASSLAHGGTEAFF. The CDR3 region has the DNA TGTGCCAGCAGTTTAGCGCACGGAGGCACTGAAGCTTTCTTT. Drawing the rest from reference TRBV28 and TRBJ1-1, the complete variable domain is DVKVTQSSRYLVKRTGEKVFLECVQDMDHENMFWYRQDPGLGLRLIYFSYDVKMKEKGDIPEGYSVSREKKERFSLILESASTNQTSMYLCASSLAHGGTEAFFGQGTRLTVV.